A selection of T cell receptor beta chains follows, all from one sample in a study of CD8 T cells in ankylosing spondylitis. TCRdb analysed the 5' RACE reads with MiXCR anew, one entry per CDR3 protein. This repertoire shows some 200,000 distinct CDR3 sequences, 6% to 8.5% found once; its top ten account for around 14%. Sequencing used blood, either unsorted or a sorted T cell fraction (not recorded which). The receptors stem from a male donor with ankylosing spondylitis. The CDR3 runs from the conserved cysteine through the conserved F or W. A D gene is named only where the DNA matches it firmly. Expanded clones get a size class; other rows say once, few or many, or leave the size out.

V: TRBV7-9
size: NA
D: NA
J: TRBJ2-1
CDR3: CASSSRLLYEQFF
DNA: TGTGCCAGCAGCTCGCGGCTGCTTTATGAGCAGTTCTTC

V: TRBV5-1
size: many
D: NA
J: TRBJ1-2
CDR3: CASSFGNTSNYGYTF
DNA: TGCGCCAGCAGCTTCGGGAATACATCCAACTATGGCTACACCTTC

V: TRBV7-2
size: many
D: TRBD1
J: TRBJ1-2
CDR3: CASSPGTGIPYGYTF
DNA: TGTGCCAGCAGCCCAGGGACAGGGATCCCCTATGGCTACACCTTC

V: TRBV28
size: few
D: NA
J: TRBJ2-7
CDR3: CASSPLWQEQYF
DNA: TGTGCCAGCAGTCCGCTATGGCAGGAGCAGTACTTC

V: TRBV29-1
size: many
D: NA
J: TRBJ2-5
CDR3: CSVGGLAGETQYF
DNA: TGCAGCGTTGGGGGACTCGCGGGAGAGACCCAGTACTTC

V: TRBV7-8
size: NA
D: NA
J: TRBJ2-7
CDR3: CASSQWTDPRYEQYF
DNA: TGTGCCAGCAGCCAATGGACAGATCCAAGATACGAGCAGTACTTC

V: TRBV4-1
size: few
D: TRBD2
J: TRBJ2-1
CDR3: CASSQHGTSGYNEQFF
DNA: TGCGCCAGCAGCCAGCACGGGACTAGCGGCTACAATGAGCAGTTCTTC

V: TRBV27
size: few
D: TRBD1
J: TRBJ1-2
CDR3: CASSSSSGTGFGYTF
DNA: TGTGCCAGCAGTTCCTCTTCCGGGACAGGGTTCGGCTACACCTTC

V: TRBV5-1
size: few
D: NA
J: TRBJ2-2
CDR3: CASSWAQRAGELFF
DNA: TGCGCCAGCAGCTGGGCACAGCGCGCCGGGGAGCTGTTTTTT

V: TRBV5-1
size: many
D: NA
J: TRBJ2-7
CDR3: CASSFSAQYEQYF
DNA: TGCGCCAGCAGCTTCTCAGCTCAATACGAGCAGTACTTC

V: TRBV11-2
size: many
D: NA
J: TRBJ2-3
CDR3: CASSTAMEYEF
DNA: TGTGCCAGCAGCACAGCCATGGAATACGAATTT

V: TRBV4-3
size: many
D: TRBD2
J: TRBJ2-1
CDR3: CASSQLTSGSSYNEQFF
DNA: TGCGCCAGCAGCCAACTTACTAGCGGGAGCTCCTACAATGAGCAGTTCTTC

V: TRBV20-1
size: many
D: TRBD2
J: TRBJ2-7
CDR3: CSARVPAGVTYEQYF
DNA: TGCAGTGCTAGAGTTCCAGCGGGGGTAACCTACGAGCAGTACTTC

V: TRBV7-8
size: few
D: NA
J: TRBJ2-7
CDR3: CASSLRPALSHEQYF
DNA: TGTGCCAGCAGCTTACGTCCCGCATTATCACACGAGCAGTACTTC

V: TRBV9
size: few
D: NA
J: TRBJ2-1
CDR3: CASSVWAGANNEQFF
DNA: TGTGCCAGCAGCGTCTGGGCGGGGGCGAACAATGAGCAGTTCTTC

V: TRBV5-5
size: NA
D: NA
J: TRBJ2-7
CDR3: CASSAGGAYEQYF
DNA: TGTGCCAGCAGCGCCGGTGGGGCCTACGAGCAGTACTTC

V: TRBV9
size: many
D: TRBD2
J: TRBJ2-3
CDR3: CASSLNRGGLLDTQYF
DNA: TGTGCCAGCAGCCTCAATCGGGGGGGCCTTTTAGATACGCAGTATTTT

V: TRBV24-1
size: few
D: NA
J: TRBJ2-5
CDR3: CATSGPGQLRETQYF
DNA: TGTGCCACCAGTGGCCCCGGACAGCTTCGGGAGACCCAGTACTTC

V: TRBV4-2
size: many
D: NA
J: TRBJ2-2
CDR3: CASSQRGQGISTGELFF
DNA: TGTGCCAGCAGCCAACGCGGGCAGGGGATCAGCACCGGGGAGCTGTTTTTT

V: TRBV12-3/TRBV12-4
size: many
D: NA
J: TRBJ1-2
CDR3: CASSSGAYYGYTF
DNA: TGTGCCAGCAGTTCCGGGGCCTACTATGGCTACACCTTC

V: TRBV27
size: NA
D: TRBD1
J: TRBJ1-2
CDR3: CASSSPGGGTVLGYTF
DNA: TGTGCCAGCAGTTCCCCGGGGGGGGGGACAGTTCTGGGCTACACCTTC

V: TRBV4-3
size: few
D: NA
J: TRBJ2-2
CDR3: CASSQGTSGELFF
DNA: TGCGCCAGCAGCCAAGGGACGTCCGGGGAGCTGTTTTTT

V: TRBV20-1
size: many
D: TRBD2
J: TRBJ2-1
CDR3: CSALPGGVGNEQFF
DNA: TGCAGTGCCCTGCCGGGAGGAGTGGGCAATGAGCAGTTCTTC

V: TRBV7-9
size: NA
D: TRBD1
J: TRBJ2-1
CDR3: CASSRQGGEQFF
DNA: TGTGCCAGCAGCAGACAGGGCGGAGAGCAGTTCTTC

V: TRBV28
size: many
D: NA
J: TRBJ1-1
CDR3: CASSLGAWVVAFF
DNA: TGTGCCAGCAGTTTAGGGGCCTGGGTAGTAGCTTTCTTT

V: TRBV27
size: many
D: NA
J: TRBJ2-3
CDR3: CASSFVSGPTDTQYF
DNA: TGTGCCAGCAGTTTTGTCAGCGGGCCCACAGATACGCAGTATTTT

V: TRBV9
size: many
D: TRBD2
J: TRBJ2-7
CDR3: CASSPRGFGHEQYF
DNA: TGTGCCAGCAGCCCGCGGGGGTTTGGCCACGAGCAGTACTTC

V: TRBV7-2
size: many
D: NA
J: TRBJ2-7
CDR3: CASSLSGTAYEQYF
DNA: TGTGCCAGCAGCTTATCAGGGACGGCCTACGAGCAGTACTTC

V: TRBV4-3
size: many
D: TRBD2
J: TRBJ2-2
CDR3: CASSQDPAGVPGELFF
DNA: TGCGCCAGCAGCCAAGATCCAGCGGGAGTACCCGGGGAGCTGTTTTTT